This TCR beta chain is from a study of response to subunit inactivated influenza vaccine. TCRdb recomputed calls from the RT-PCR reads with MiXCR, one row per CDR3 protein. The sample lists over 150,000 distinct CDR3 sequences, about a tenth occurring once. Trimming removed 4 bases at V and 7 bases at J, with 18 bases between. Germline CDR1 reads SGHDT; CDR2 reads YYEEEE. CDR3 length: 14 residues. This clonotype was observed a handful of times. This specimen consisted of non-naive T cells sorted from PBMCs, obtained on the day of vaccination. The chain has TRBV5-6 and TRBJ2-7; tentatively, D is TRBD1 (7 bases). The source of this sequence is a man aged 45-65 years who received an inactivated influenza vaccine. The CDR3 is CASSPTTGTGEQYF. The CDR3 nucleotides are TGTGCCAGCAGCCCCACGACAGGGACTGGGGAGCAGTACTTC.